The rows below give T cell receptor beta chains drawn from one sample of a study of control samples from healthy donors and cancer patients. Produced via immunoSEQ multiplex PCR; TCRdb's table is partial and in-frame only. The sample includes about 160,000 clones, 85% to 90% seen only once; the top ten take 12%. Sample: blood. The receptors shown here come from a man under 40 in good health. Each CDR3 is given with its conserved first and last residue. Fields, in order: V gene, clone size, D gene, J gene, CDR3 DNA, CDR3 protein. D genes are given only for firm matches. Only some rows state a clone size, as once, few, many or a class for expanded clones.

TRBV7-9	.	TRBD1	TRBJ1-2	TGTGCCAGCAGCCTAGGGACAGCTGGCTACACCTTC	CASSLGTAGYTF
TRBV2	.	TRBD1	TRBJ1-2	TGTGCCAGCACCGGACAGGCCGGCTACACCTTC	CASTGQAGYTF
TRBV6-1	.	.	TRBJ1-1	TGTGCCAGCAGTGAAGCGTACACTGAAGCTTTCTTT	CASSEAYTEAFF
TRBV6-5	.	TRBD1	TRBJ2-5	TGTGCCAGCAGTTACTCAAGGACAGGGGGCGTAGAGACCCAGTACTTC	CASSYSRTGGVETQYF
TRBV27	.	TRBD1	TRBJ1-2	TGTGCCACCAAGGGACAGGGTCCCTTTGGCTACACCTTC	CATKGQGPFGYTF
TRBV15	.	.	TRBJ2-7	TGTGCCACCAGCAAAACGTGGGGCAACCCCTACGAGCAGTACTTC	CATSKTWGNPYEQYF
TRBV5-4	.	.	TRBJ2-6	TGTGCCAGCAGCTTGGGGTCAACTGGGGCCAACGTCCTGACTTTC	CASSLGSTGANVLTF
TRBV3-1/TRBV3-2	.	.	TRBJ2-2	TGTGCCAGCAGCCCCGTCCCGACCGGGGAGCTGTTTTTT	CASSPVPTGELFF
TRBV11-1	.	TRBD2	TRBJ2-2	TGTGCCAGCAGCCAGACTAGCGGTGGGACCGGGGAGCTGTTTTTT	CASSQTSGGTGELFF
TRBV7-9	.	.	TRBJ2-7	TGTGCCAGCAGCTCTCCCGGGGACCCCTACGAGCAGTACTTC	CASSSPGDPYEQYF
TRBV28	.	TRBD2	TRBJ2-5	TGTGCCAGCAGTTCTCATCCGCCTTGGGGACTAGCGGGGGAAGAACAAGAGACCCAGTACTTC	CASSSHPPWGLAGEEQETQYF
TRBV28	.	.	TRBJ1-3	TGTGCCAGCAACTTCGGGGGGGCGAAGAGTTTTTCTGGAAACACCATATATTTT	CASNFGGAKSFSGNTIYF
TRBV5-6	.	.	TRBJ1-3	TGTGCCAGCAGCTTGGCCCTGGGGAACACCATATATTTT	CASSLALGNTIYF
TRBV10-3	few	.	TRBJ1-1	TGTGCCATCAAAAAACAGGAGACGAACACTGAAGCTTTCTTT	CAIKKQETNTEAFF
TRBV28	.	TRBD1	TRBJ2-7	TGTGCCAGCAGTTATGGGGACAGGGTGGGCGAGCAGTACTTC	CASSYGDRVGEQYF
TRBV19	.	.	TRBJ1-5	TGTGCCAGTACCCTTGTGTGGCAGGGTTATAGCAATCAGCCCCAGCATTTT	CASTLVWQGYSNQPQHF
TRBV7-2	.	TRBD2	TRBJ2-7	TGTGCCAGCAGCTCCGTTAGCGGGGGAACCTACGAGCAGTACTTC	CASSSVSGGTYEQYF
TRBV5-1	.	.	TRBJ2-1	TGCGCCAGCAGCTTGGGGTCGAGAGACAATGAGCAGTTCTTC	CASSLGSRDNEQFF
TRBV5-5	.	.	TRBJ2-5	TGTGCCAGCAGCGAGGGGTCGTCTTGGAAAGAGACCCAGTACTTC	CASSEGSSWKETQYF
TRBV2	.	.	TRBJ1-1	TGTGCCAGCAGTGCGGGCGGAACGAACACTGAAGCTTTCTTT	CASSAGGTNTEAFF
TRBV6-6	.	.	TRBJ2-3	TGTGCCAGCAGTCCTAGAATCGTGACAGCAAGCACAGATACGCAGTATTTT	CASSPRIVTASTDTQYF
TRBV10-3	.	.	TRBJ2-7	TGTGCCATCAGTGATCCGAGGGGCAGGGGGGTAAGCGAGCAGTACTTC	CAISDPRGRGVSEQYF
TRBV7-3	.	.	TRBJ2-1	TGTGCCAGCAGCTTGGGGGTCAGCAATGAGCAGTTCTTC	CASSLGVSNEQFF
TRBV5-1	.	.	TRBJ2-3	TGCGCCAGCAGCTTCGGCAGTCCCACAGATACGCAGTATTTT	CASSFGSPTDTQYF
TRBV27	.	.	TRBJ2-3	TGTGCCACTCATCGGGCTCATACGCAGTATTTT	CATHRAHTQYF
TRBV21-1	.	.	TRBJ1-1	TGTGCCAGCAGCAAAAGGGGGGGCGAAGCTTTCTTT	CASSKRGGEAFF
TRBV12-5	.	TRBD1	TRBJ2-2	TGTGCTAGTGGTTTGACCACCCTCCCTAATCCGGGACAGGGGAACACCGGGGAGCTGTTTTTT	CASGLTTLPNPGQGNTGELFF
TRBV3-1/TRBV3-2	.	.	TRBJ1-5	TGTGCCAGCAGCCCCGCGACCTTGATTGGCAATCAGCCCCAGCATTTT	CASSPATLIGNQPQHF
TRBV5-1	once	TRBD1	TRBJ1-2	TGCGCCAGCAGCACCCGACAGGGTTCCTATGGCTACACCTTC	CASSTRQGSYGYTF
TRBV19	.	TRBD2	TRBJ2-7	TGTGCCAGTAGCACGGGACTAGCGAGCAGTTACGAGCAGTACTTC	CASSTGLASSYEQYF
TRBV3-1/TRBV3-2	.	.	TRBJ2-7	TGTGCCAGCAGCCAAGAAGGGGTTTCGTACGAGCAGTACTTC	CASSQEGVSYEQYF
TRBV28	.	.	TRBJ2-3	TGTGCCAGCGAAACGTCTCCCACAGATACGCAGTATTTT	CASETSPTDTQYF
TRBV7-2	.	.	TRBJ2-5	TGTGCCAGCAGCTTAGCTTCAGGCTCTCTTCAAGAGACCCAGTACTTC	CASSLASGSLQETQYF
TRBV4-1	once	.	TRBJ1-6	TGCGCCAGCAGCCTTGGGGCCGGCGAGCTCCTCCACTTT	CASSLGAGELLHF
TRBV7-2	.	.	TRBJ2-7	TGTGCCAGCAGCAGAACGGGGTACGAGCAGTACTTC	CASSRTGYEQYF